This T cell receptor beta chain was documented in a study of Graves' ophthalmopathy and Graves' hyperthyroidism. Turning to this clonotype: What it binds is not known.

The germline gives CDR1 SGHTA, CDR2 FQGNSA. Losses at the gene ends were 0 bases for V and 3 bases for J; bases not matched to a gene: 2. This CDR3 comprises 15 residues. Study-level findings and limits: Stable hyperthyroidism and ophthalmopathy were told apart by a 13-signature model, which achieved 85% to 90% sensitivity and nearly 84% specificity.

Amplification of TCR beta CDR3 regions used RNA transcripts. HTBI-primed first-round RT-PCR preceded second-round multiplex PCR. TCRdb reanalysed the multiplex PCR reads using MiXCR and keeps one entry per CDR3 protein. Of approximately 150,000 distinct CDR3 sequences in the sample, 30% to 45% are singletons; the top ten hold 7.5% to 10%. The sequence derives from a young man with Graves' ophthalmopathy. The chain combines TRBV7-2 with TRBJ2-7; 10 bases are shared with TRBD1. The sequenced sample was peripheral blood. CDR3 amino acids: CASSLAGTGDYEQYF. The CDR3 bases are TGTGCCAGCAGCTTAGCCGGGACAGGGGACTACGAGCAGTACTTC. Looking up the rest from reference TRBV7-2 and TRBJ2-7 gives the full variable domain: GAGVSQSPSNKVTEKGKDVELRCDPISGHTALYWYRQSLGQGLEFLIYFQGNSAPDKSGLPSDRFSAERTGGSVSTLTIQRTQQEDSAVYLCASSLAGTGDYEQYFGPGTRLTVT.